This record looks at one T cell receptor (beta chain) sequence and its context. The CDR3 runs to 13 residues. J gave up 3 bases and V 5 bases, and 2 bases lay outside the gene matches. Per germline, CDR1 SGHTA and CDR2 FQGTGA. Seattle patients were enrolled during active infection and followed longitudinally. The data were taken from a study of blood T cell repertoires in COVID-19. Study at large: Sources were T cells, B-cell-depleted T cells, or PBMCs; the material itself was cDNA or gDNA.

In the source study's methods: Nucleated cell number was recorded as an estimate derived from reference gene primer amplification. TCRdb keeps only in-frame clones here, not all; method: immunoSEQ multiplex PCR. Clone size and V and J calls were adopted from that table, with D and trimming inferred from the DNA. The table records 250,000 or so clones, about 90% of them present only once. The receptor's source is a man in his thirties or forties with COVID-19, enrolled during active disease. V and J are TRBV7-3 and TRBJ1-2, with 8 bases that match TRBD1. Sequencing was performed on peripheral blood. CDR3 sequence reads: CASSPDRDYGYTF. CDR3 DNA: TGTGCCAGCAGCCCGGACAGGGACTATGGCTACACCTTC.